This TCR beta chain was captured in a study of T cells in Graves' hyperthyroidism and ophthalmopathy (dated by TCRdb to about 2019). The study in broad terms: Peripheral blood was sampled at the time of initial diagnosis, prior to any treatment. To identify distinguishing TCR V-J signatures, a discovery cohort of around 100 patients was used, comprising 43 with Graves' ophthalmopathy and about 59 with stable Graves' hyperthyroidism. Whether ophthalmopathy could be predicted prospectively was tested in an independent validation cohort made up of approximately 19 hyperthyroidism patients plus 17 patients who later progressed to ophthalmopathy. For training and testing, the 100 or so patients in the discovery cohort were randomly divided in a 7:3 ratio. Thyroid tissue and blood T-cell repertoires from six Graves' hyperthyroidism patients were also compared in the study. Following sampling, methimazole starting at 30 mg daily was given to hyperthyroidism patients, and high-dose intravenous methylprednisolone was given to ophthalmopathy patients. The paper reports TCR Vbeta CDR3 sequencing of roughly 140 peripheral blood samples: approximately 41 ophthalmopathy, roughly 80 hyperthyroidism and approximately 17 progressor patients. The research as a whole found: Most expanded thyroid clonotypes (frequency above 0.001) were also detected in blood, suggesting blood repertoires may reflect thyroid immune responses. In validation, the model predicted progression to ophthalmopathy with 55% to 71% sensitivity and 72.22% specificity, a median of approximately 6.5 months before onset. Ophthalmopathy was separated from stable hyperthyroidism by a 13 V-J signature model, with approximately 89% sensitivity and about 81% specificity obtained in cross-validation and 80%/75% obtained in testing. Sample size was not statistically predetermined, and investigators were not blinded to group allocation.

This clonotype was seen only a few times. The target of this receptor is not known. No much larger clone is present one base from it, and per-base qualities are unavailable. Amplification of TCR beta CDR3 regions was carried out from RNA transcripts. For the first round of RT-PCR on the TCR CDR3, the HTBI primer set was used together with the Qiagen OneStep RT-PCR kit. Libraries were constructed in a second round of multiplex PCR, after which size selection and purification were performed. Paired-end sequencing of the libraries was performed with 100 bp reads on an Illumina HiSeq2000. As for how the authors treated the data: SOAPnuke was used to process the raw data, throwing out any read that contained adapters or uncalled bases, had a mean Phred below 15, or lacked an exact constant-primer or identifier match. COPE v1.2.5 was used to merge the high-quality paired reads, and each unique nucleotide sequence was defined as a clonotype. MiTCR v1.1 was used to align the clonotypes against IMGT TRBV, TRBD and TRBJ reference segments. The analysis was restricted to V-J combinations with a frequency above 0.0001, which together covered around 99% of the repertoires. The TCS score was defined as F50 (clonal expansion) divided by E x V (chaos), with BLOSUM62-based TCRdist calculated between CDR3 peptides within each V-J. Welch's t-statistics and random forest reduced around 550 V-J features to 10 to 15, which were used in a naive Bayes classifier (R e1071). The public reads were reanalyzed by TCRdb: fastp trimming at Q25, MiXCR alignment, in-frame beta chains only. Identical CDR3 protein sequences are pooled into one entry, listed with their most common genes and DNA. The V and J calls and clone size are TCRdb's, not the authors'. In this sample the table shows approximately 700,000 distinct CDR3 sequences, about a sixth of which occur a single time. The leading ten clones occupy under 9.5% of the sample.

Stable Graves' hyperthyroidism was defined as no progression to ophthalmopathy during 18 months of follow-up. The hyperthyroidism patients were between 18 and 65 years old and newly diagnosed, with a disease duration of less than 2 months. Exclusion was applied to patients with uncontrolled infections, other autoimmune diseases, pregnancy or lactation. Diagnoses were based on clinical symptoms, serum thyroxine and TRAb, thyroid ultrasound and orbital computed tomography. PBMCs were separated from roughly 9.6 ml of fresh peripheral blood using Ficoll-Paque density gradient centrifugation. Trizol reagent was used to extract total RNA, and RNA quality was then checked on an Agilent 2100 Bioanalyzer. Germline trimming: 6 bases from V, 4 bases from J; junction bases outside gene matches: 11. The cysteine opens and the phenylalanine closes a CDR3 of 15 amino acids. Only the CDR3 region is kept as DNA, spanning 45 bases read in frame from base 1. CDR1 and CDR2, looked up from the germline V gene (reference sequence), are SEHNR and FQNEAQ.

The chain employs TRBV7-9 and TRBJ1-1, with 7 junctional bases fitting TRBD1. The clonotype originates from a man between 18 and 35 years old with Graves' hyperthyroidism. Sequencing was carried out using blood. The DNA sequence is TGTGCCAGCAGGACCTGGGACAGCGAGGGCACTGAAGCTTTCTTT. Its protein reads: CASRTWDSEGTEAFF.